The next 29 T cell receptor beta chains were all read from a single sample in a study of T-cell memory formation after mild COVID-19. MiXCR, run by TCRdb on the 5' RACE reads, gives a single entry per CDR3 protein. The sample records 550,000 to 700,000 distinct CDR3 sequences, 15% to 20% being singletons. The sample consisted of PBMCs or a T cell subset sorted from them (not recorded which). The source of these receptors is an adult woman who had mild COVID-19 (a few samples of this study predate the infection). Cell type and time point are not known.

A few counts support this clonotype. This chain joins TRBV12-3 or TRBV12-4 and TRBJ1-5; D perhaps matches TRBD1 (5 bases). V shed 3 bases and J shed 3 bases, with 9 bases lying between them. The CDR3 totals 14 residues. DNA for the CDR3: TGTGCCAGCAGTTTTGACAGTGTCAATCAGCCCCAGCATTTT. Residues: CASSFDSVNQPQHF.

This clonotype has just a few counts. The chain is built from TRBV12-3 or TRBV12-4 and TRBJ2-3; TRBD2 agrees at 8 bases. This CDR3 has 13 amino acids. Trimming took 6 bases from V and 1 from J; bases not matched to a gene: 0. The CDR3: CASRTSGTDTQYF. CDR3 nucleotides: TGTGCCAGCAGGACTAGCGGCACAGATACGCAGTATTTT.

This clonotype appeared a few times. The DNA of the CDR3 is TGTGCCAGCACCGACACCGGGACAGCCTACTATGGCTACACCTTC. Protein sequence: CASTDTGTAYYGYTF. The rearrangement uses TRBV6-2 or TRBV6-3 and TRBJ1-2; TRBD1 aligns across 7 bases. Germline V gene data show CDR1 as MNHEY and CDR2 as SVGEGT. The CDR3 has 15 residues. V lost 7 bases and J lost 3; bases outside the gene matches: 11.

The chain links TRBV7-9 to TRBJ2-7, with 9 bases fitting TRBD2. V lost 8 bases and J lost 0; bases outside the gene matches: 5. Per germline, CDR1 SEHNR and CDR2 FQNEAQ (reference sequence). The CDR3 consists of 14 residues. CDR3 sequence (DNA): TGTGCCAGCGTTTTAGCGGGGGCCTCCTACGAGCAGTACTTC. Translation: CASVLAGASYEQYF. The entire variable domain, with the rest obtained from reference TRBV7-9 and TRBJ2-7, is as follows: DTGVSQNPRHKITKRGQNVTFRCDPISEHNRLYWYRQTLGQGPEFLTYFQNEAQLEKSRLLSDRFSAERPKGSFSTLEIQRTEQGDSAMYLCASVLAGASYEQYFGPGTRLTVT.

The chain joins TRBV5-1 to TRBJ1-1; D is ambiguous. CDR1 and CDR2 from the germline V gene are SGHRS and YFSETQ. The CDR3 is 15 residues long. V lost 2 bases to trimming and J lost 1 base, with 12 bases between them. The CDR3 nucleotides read TGCGCCAGCAGCTTAAATCTCGGCAAGAACACTGAAGCTTTCTTT. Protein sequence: CASSLNLGKNTEAFF.

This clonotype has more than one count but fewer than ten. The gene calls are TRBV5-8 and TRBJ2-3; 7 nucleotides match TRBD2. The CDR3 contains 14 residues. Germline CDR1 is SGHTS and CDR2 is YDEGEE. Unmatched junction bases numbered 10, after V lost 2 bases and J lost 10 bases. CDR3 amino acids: CASSLSVAGRAQYF. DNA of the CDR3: TGTGCCAGCAGCTTAAGCGTAGCGGGCAGGGCGCAGTATTTT.

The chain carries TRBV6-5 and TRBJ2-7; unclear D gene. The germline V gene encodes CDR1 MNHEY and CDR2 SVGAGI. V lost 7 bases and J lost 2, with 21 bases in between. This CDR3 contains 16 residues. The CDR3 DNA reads TGTGCCAGCAATTCTACCCCACCGCCAGTGACCTACGAGCAGTACTTC. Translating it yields CASNSTPPPVTYEQYF.

The CDR3 nucleotides are TGTGCCAGCAGCCAAGACGGGACAGGCCCCTCAGATACGCAGTATTTT. As protein: CASSQDGTGPSDTQYF. This sequence joins TRBV4-2 and TRBJ2-3, with 8 nucleotides matching TRBD1. CDR3 length: 16 residues. Germline assignment: CDR1 LGHNA and CDR2 YNFKEQ. Trimming removed 0 bases from V and 4 bases from J; junction bases left unmatched: 6.

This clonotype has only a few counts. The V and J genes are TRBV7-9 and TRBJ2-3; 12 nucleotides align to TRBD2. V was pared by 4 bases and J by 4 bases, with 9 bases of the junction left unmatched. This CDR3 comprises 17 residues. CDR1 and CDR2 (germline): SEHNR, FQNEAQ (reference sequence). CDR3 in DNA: TGTGCCAGCAGCTCCCCAACTGGACTAGCGGGACCAGATACGCAGTATTTT. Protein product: CASSSPTGLAGPDTQYF.

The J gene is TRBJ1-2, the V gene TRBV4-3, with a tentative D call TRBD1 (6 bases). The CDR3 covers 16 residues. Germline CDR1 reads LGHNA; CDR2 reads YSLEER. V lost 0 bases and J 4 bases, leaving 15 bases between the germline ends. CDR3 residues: CASSQDWEGVVYGYTF. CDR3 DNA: TGCGCCAGCAGCCAAGATTGGGAGGGGGTTGTCTATGGCTACACCTTC.

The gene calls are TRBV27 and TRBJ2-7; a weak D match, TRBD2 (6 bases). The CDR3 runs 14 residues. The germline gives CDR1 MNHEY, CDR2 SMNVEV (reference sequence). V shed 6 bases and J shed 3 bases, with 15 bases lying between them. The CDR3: CASRSGGAFYEQYF. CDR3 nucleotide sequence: TGTGCCAGCAGATCAGGAGGGGCATTCTACGAGCAGTACTTC.

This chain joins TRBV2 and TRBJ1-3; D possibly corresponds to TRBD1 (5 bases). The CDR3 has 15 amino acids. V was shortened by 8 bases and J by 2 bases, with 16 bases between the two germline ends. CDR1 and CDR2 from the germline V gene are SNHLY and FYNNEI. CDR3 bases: TGTGCCAGCGAAGTGACAGACTGGGCTGGAAACACCATATATTTT. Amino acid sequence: CASEVTDWAGNTIYF.

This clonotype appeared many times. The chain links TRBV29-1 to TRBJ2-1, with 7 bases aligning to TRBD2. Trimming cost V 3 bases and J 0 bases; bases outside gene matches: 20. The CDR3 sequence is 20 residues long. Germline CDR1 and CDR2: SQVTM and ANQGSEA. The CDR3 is CSVDVKPLAAFKSSYNEQFF. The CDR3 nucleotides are TGCAGCGTTGATGTCAAACCCCTAGCGGCCTTCAAAAGCTCCTACAATGAGCAGTTCTTC.

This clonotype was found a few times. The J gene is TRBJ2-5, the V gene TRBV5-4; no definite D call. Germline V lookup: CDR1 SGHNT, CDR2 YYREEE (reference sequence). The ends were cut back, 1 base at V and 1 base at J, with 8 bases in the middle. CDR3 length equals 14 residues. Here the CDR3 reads CASSLRAVQETQYF. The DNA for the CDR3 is TGTGCCAGCAGCTTGAGAGCCGTCCAAGAGACCCAGTACTTC.

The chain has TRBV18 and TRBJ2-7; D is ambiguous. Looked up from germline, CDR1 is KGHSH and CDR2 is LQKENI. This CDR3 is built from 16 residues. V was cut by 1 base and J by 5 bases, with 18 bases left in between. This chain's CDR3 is CASSPRGSLLAHEQYF. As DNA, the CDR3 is TGTGCCAGCTCACCACGGGGTAGCCTATTAGCCCACGAGCAGTACTTC. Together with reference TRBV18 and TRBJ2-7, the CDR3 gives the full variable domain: NAGVMQNPRHLVRRRGQEARLRCSPMKGHSHVYWYRQLPEEGLKFMVYLQKENIIDESGMPKERFSAEFPKEGPSILRIQQVVRGDSAAYFCASSPRGSLLAHEQYFGPGTRLTVT.

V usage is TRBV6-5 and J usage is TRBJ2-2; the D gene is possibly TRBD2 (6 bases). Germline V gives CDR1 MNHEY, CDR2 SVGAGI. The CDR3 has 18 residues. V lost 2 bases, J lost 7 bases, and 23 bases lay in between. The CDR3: CASSYTGRVDGRGGELFF. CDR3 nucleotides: TGTGCCAGCAGTTACACCGGTCGAGTTGACGGGCGGGGCGGGGAGCTGTTTTTT.

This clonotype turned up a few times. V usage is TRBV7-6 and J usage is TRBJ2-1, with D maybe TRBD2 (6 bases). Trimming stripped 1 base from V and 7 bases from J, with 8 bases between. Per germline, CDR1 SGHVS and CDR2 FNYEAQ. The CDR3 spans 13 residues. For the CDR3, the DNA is TGTGCCAGCAGCTTAGAGGCGGGGAATGAGCAGTTCTTC. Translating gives CASSLEAGNEQFF. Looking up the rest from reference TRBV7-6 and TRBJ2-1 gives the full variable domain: GAGVSQSPRYKVTKRGQDVALRCDPISGHVSLYWYRQALGQGPEFLTYFNYEAQQDKSGLPNDRFSAERPEGSISTLTIQRTEQRDSAMYRCASSLEAGNEQFFGPGTRLTVL.

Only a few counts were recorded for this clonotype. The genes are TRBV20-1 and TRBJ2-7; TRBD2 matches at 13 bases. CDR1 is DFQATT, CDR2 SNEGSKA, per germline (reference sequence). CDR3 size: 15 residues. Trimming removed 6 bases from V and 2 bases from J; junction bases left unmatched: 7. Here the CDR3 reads CSALGTSGMTYEQYF. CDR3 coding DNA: TGCAGTGCCCTAGGGACTAGCGGGATGACCTACGAGCAGTACTTC.

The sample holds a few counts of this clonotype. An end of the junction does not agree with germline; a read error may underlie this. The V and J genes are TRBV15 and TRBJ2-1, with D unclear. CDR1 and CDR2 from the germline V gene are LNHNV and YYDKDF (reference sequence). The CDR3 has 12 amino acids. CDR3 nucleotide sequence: TGTGCCACTAGCACCCCTCCGAGTGAGCAGTTCTTC. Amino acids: CATSTPPSEQFF.

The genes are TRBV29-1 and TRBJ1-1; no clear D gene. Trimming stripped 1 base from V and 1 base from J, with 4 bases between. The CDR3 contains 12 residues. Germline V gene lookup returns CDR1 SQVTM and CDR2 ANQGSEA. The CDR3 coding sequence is TGCAGCGTTGAAGGAGGGAACACTGAAGCTTTCTTT. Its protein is CSVEGGNTEAFF.

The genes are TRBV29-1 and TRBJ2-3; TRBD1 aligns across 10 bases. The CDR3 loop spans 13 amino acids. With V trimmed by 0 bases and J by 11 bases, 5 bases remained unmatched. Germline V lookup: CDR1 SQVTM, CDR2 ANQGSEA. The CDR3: CSVEEGQGLGQYF. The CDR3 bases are TGCAGCGTTGAAGAGGGACAGGGGTTAGGGCAGTATTTT.

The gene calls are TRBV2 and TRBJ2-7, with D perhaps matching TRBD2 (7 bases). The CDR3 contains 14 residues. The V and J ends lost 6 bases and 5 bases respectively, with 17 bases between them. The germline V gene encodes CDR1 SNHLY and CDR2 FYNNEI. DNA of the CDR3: TGTGCCAGCAGAATCGCGAGGGGGGGTAACGAGCAGTACTTC. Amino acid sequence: CASRIARGGNEQYF.

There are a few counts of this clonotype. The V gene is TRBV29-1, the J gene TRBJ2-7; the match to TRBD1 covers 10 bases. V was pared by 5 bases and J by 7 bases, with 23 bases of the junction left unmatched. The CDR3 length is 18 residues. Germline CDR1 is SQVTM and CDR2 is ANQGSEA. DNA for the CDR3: TGCAGCGTTTTGGGAGCCGCCCGGGACAGGGGCGACAGATTAGAGCAGTACTTC. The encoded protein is CSVLGAARDRGDRLEQYF.

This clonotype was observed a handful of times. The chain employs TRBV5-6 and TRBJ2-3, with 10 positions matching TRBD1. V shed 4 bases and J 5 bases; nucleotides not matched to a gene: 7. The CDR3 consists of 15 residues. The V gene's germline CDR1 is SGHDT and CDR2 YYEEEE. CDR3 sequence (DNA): TGTGCCAGCAGCGGCCGGGACAGGGGCGTAGATACGCAGTATTTT. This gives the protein CASSGRDRGVDTQYF.

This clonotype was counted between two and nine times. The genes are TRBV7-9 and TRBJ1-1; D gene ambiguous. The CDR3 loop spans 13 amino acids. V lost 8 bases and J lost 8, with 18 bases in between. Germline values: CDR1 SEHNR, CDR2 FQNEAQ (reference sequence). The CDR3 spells CASLGSPLKEAFF. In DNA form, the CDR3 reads TGTGCCAGCTTAGGCAGCCCCTTAAAGGAAGCTTTCTTT.

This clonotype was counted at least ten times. CDR3 bases: TGTGCCAGCAGCTTGGGATTGCCCAATGAGCAGTTCTTC. As protein: CASSLGLPNEQFF. The chain links TRBV5-5 to TRBJ2-1; D gene unclear. The germline gives CDR1 SGHKS, CDR2 YYEKEE (reference sequence). The V end lost 0 bases, the J end lost 6 bases, and 7 bases lay between the germline ends. The CDR3 has 13 amino acids. The full variable domain, in which reference TRBV5-5 and TRBJ2-1 provide the parts outside the CDR3, is DAGVTQSPTHLIKTRGQQVTLRCSPISGHKSVSWYQQVLGQGPQFIFQYYEKEERGRGNFPDRFSARQFPNYSSELNVNALLLGDSALYLCASSLGLPNEQFFGPGTRLTVL.

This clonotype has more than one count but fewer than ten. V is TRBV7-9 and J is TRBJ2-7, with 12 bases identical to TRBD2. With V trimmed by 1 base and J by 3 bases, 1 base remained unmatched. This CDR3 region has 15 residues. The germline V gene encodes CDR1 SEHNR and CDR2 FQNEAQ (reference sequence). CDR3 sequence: CASSLGTSGIYEQYF. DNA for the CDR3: TGTGCCAGCAGCTTAGGGACTAGCGGGATCTACGAGCAGTACTTC. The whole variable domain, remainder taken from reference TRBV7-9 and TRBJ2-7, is DTGVSQNPRHKITKRGQNVTFRCDPISEHNRLYWYRQTLGQGPEFLTYFQNEAQLEKSRLLSDRFSAERPKGSFSTLEIQRTEQGDSAMYLCASSLGTSGIYEQYFGPGTRLTVT.

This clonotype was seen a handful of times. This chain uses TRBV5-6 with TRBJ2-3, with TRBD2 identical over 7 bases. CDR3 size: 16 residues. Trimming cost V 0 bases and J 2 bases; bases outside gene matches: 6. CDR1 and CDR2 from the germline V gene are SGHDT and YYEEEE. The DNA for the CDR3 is TGTGCCAGCAGCTTGGAGTCTAGCGGAAACACAGATACGCAGTATTTT. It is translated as CASSLESSGNTDTQYF.

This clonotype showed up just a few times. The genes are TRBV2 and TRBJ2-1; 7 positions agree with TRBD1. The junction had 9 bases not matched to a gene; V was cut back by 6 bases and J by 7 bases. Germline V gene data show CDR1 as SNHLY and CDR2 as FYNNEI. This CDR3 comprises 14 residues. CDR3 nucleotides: TGTGCCAGCAGCGATCGGGACAGCTCGAATGAGCAGTTCTTC. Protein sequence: CASSDRDSSNEQFF.